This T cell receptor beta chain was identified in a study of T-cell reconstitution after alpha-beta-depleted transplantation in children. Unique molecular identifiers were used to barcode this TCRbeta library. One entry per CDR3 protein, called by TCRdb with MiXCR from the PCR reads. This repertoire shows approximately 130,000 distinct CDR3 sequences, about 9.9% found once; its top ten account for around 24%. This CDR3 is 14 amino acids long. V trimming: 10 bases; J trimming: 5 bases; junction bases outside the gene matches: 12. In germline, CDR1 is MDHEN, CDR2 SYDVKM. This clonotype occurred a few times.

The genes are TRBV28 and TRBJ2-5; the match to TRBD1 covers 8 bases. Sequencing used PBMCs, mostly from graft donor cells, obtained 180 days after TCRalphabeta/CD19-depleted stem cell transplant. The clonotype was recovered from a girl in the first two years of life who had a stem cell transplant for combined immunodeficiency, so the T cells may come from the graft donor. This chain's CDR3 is CATCEQGAGETQYF. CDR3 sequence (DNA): TGTGCCACCTGCGAGCAGGGGGCCGGGGAGACCCAGTACTTC.